The 19 T cell receptor beta chains below all came from one sample that was sequenced in a study of T cells after yellow fever vaccination. TCRdb ran MiXCR on the 5' RACE reads and lists one entry per CDR3 protein. Among 300,000 or so distinct CDR3 sequences listed, 8.5% to 10% were seen once. This specimen was CD4+ T cells sorted from PBMCs, taken 5 days after the yellow fever booster vaccination. All receptors come from a man aged 18 to 30 who received the YFV17D yellow fever vaccine.

This clonotype has just a few counts. The rearrangement uses TRBV12-3 or TRBV12-4 and TRBJ2-5; 15 bases are shared with TRBD2. V lost 5 bases to trimming and J lost 2 bases; unmatched junction nucleotides: 3. The CDR3 extends over 16 amino acids. CDR3: CASSMGTSGGQETQYF. CDR3 nucleotide sequence: TGTGCCAGCAGTATGGGGACTAGCGGGGGGCAAGAGACCCAGTACTTC.

The V and J genes are TRBV18 and TRBJ1-4, with a tentative D call TRBD1 (5 bases). This CDR3 is built from 13 residues. CDR1 is KGHSH and CDR2 is LQKENI in the germline V gene. The V and J ends lost 4 bases and 4 bases respectively, with 7 bases between them. CDR3 loop: CASSRDSNEKLFF. DNA of the CDR3: TGTGCCAGCTCACGTGACAGTAATGAAAAACTGTTTTTT.

This clonotype has a handful of counts. The chain carries TRBV6-5 and TRBJ2-1, with D possibly being TRBD1 (6 bases). V lost 5 bases and J lost 12, with 17 bases in between. The germline V gene encodes CDR1 MNHEY and CDR2 SVGAGI. The CDR3 has 13 amino acids. The CDR3 spells CASSPTGYNGQFF. CDR3 coding DNA: TGTGCCAGCAGTCCAACAGGGTACAACGGGCAGTTCTTC.

This chain connects TRBV6-2 or TRBV6-3 to TRBJ1-1, with a weak D call TRBD1 (6 bases). Trimming stripped 7 bases from V and 10 bases from J, with 16 bases between. The CDR3 consists of 12 residues. Germline CDR1 MNHEY, CDR2 SVGEGT. The CDR3 is CASNRDRRPAFF. In DNA, the CDR3 is TGTGCCAGCAACCGAGACAGGCGGCCAGCTTTCTTT.

This clonotype has ten or more counts. The chain carries TRBV4-2 and TRBJ1-6; unclear D gene. The length of the CDR3 is 15 residues. From germline, CDR1 is LGHNA and CDR2 YNFKEQ. V was shortened by 2 bases and J by 13 bases, with 18 bases between the two germline ends. The CDR3 protein is CASSQLSGEIVPLHF. The CDR3 region has the DNA TGTGCCAGCAGCCAATTGTCCGGGGAGATCGTTCCCCTCCACTTT.

This clonotype was counted only a few times. V and J are TRBV6-2 or TRBV6-3 and TRBJ2-3; D not certain. The CDR3 is made up of 15 amino acids. Germline assignment: CDR1 MNHEY and CDR2 SVGEGT. The V end was cut by 6 bases, the J end by 6 bases, with 19 bases between. CDR3 nucleotides: TGTGCCAGCAGCATCCGGGTCAGGTCCAGGGATACGCAGTATTTT. Its protein is CASSIRVRSRDTQYF.

This clonotype was recorded a few times. The chain employs TRBV12-3 or TRBV12-4 and TRBJ1-1; D is possibly TRBD1 (6 bases). The CDR3 runs to 14 residues. The V end was cut by 6 bases, the J end by 0 bases, with 11 bases between. The CDR3 here is CASRASGVNTEAFF. The CDR3 bases are TGTGCCAGCAGAGCTTCAGGGGTGAACACTGAAGCTTTCTTT.

The chain is built from TRBV7-2 and TRBJ1-2, with 9 bases matching TRBD1. The CDR3 covers 14 residues. CDR1 is SGHTA, CDR2 FQGNSA, per germline. V lost 10 bases, J lost 8 bases, and 14 bases stayed unmatched. CDR3 loop: CAIQGALGGGGYTF. DNA for the CDR3: TGTGCCATACAGGGGGCGCTGGGAGGTGGAGGCTACACCTTC.

V and J are TRBV6-5 and TRBJ2-5, with TRBD1 as a possible D gene (5 bases). V lost 5 bases and J lost 2, with 12 bases in between. The germline gives CDR1 MNHEY, CDR2 SVGAGI. This CDR3 has 14 residues. The CDR3 reads CASSPDWTQETQYF. CDR3 DNA sequence: TGTGCCAGCAGTCCCGACTGGACACAAGAGACCCAGTACTTC.

The chain employs TRBV6-6 and TRBJ2-3; 10 bases align to TRBD1. The CDR3 has 14 amino acids. V dropped 11 bases and J dropped 4; count of bases not matched to a gene: 9. Germline V CDR1 and CDR2: MNHNY, SVGAGI (reference sequence). CDR3 protein: CAATRDRGSDTQYF. Here the CDR3 DNA reads TGTGCCGCAACACGGGACAGGGGATCAGATACGCAGTATTTT.

The rearrangement joins TRBV9 to TRBJ2-1, with D perhaps being TRBD1 or TRBD2 (7 bases each). The CDR3 covers 15 residues. CDR1 SGDLS and CDR2 YYNGEE come from the germline V gene. The V end lost 4 bases, the J end lost 2 bases, and 13 bases lay between the germline ends. The CDR3: CASSLTGRAYNEQFF. CDR3 sequence (DNA): TGTGCCAGCAGCCTGACAGGGAGGGCCTACAATGAGCAGTTCTTC.

This chain links TRBV7-3 with TRBJ2-3; tentatively, D is TRBD1 (6 bases). V dropped 5 bases and J dropped 3 bases, with 12 bases sitting between them. Germline assignment: CDR1 SGHTA and CDR2 FQGTGA. The CDR3 totals 14 residues. Here the CDR3 DNA reads TGTGCCAGCAGCGCCACAGGGAGAACAGATACGCAGTATTTT. Protein sequence: CASSATGRTDTQYF. The full variable domain, rest sourced from reference TRBV7-3 and TRBJ2-3, is GAGVSQTPSNKVTEKGKYVELRCDPISGHTALYWYRQSLGQGPEFLIYFQGTGAADDSGLPNDRFFAVRPEGSVSTLKIQRTERGDSAVYLCASSATGRTDTQYFGPGTRLTVL.

This clonotype occurred a few times. The V call is TRBV5-1, the J call TRBJ1-1; D ambiguous. This CDR3 contains 14 residues. The V end lost 0 bases, the J end lost 5 bases, and 11 bases lay between the germline ends. CDR1 and CDR2 from the germline V gene are SGHRS and YFSETQ. The CDR3, as DNA: TGCGCCAGCAGCTTGGGGGCCCTGGAGACTGAAGCTTTCTTT. It encodes CASSLGALETEAFF.

The sample holds a few counts of this clonotype. The chain's CDR3 is CASSLVASGGRETQYF. In DNA, the CDR3 is TGTGCCAGCAGCTTAGTAGCGAGCGGGGGGCGGGAGACCCAGTACTTC. This chain joins TRBV7-2 and TRBJ2-5; TRBD2 matches at 9 bases. V lost 1 base, J lost 5 bases, and 8 bases stayed unmatched. Germline loops: CDR1 SGHTA, CDR2 FQGNSA. The CDR3 length is 16 residues. The full variable domain, in which reference TRBV7-2 and TRBJ2-5 provide the parts outside the CDR3, is GAGVSQSPSNKVTEKGKDVELRCDPISGHTALYWYRQSLGQGLEFLIYFQGNSAPDKSGLPSDRFSAERTGGSVSTLTIQRTQQEDSAVYLCASSLVASGGRETQYFGPGTRLLVL.

This clonotype occurred a few times. J is TRBJ2-7 and V is TRBV12-3 or TRBV12-4; 10 nucleotides align to TRBD1. Trimming cost V 7 bases and J 3 bases; bases outside gene matches: 6. The CDR3 is made up of 14 amino acids. In DNA form, the CDR3 reads TGTGCCAGCAACTCCGGGACAGGGGTCTACGAGCAGTACTTC. Its translation is CASNSGTGVYEQYF.

V and J are TRBV4-2 and TRBJ2-5; TRBD1 might be the D (5 bases). This CDR3 has 15 residues. CDR1 and CDR2 (germline): LGHNA, YNFKEQ. V shed 1 base and J shed 10 bases, with 19 bases lying between them. The CDR3, as DNA: TGTGCCAGCAGCCAAGGTGTGGGGCCACGTGTAAGCCAGTACTTC. Amino acid sequence: CASSQGVGPRVSQYF.

This clonotype showed up just a few times. The chain links TRBV6-2 or TRBV6-3 to TRBJ2-4; D gene ambiguous. CDR3 size: 18 residues. Trimming removed 0 bases at V and 0 bases at J, with 15 bases between. Germline values: CDR1 MNHEY, CDR2 SVGEGT. The CDR3 is CASSYSNGRHLAKNIQYF. DNA of the CDR3: TGTGCCAGCAGTTACTCGAACGGCAGACACCTAGCCAAAAACATTCAGTACTTC.

This clonotype was counted only a few times. The chain couples TRBV7-9 to TRBJ2-1, with unresolved D. The CDR3 consists of 11 residues. Trimming removed 2 bases from V and 10 bases from J, with 6 bases in between. The V gene's germline CDR1 is SEHNR and CDR2 FQNEAQ (reference sequence). The CDR3 spells CASSLNLEQFF. The CDR3 nucleotides are TGTGCCAGCAGCTTAAACTTGGAGCAGTTCTTC.

This clonotype has a count of ten or more. This chain uses TRBV5-1 with TRBJ1-1; no clear D. The germline V gene encodes CDR1 SGHRS and CDR2 YFSETQ. The CDR3 consists of 13 residues. Trimming pared 1 base from V and 3 bases from J, leaving 7 bases between. CDR3 in DNA: TGCGCCAGCAGCTTGAATGGGGACACTGAAGCTTTCTTT. Amino acid sequence: CASSLNGDTEAFF.